Listed here are 8 T cell receptor beta chains from one sample, sequenced in a study of cytomegalovirus exposure and HLA in healthy donors. The study ran its PCR with 60 Vbeta and 13 Jbeta primers. Sequencing used immunoSEQ multiplex PCR; TCRdb keeps in-frame clones, though not all of them. The sample carries 64,000 or so clones, 65% to 75% recorded once. Sequenced: PBMCs. All receptors derive from a man aged 40-49 years in good health and CMV-seropositive.

The V call is TRBV5-1, the J call TRBJ1-1, with D perhaps TRBD1 (5 bases). The CDR3 is 14 amino acids. Trimming removed 6 bases from V and 0 bases from J, with 12 bases in between. CDR1 SGHRS and CDR2 YFSETQ come from the germline V gene. The CDR3 DNA sequence: TGCGCCAGCACTGACCAGGGTTTGAACACTGAAGCTTTCTTT. Amino acids: CASTDQGLNTEAFF.

This clone was counted a few times. The CDR3 DNA is TGTGCCAGCAGCTTGAATCAGCGTGGCTACACCTTC. Translating it yields CASSLNQRGYTF. This sequence joins TRBV5-5 and TRBJ1-2; D is undetermined. Between the trimmed V and J ends, which lost 1 base and 7 bases, there was a span of 8 bases. This CDR3 spans 12 amino acids. The germline CDR1 and CDR2 sequences are SGHKS and YYEKEE (reference sequence).

This chain links TRBV7-9 with TRBJ2-2, with D unclear. Germline CDR1 reads SEHNR; CDR2 reads FQNEAQ (reference sequence). Trimming removed 3 bases from V and 6 bases from J, with 5 bases in between. The CDR3 has 12 residues. The CDR3 sequence is CASSFLPGELFF. The CDR3 nucleotides are TGTGCCAGCAGCTTCCTTCCCGGGGAGCTGTTTTTT. The full variable domain, in which reference TRBV7-9 and TRBJ2-2 provide the parts outside the CDR3, is DTGVSQNPRHKITKRGQNVTFRCDPISEHNRLYWYRQTLGQGPEFLTYFQNEAQLEKSRLLSDRFSAERPKGSFSTLEIQRTEQGDSAMYLCASSFLPGELFFGEGSRLTVL.

The genes are TRBV19 and TRBJ1-2, with 8 nucleotides matching TRBD1. The CDR3 totals 16 residues. V was clipped by 5 bases and J by 1 base; unmatched bases: 9. Germline lookup yields CDR1 LNHDA and CDR2 SQIVND (reference sequence). The CDR3 reads CASSPTGTGVNYGYTF. The CDR3 region has the DNA TGTGCCAGTAGTCCAACCGGGACAGGAGTTAACTATGGCTACACCTTC.

This clone was detected only a few times. The chain links TRBV5-4 to TRBJ2-7; maybe TRBD1 (5 bases). V was trimmed by 0 bases and J by 2 bases, leaving 12 bases between them. Per the germline V gene, CDR1 is SGHNT and CDR2 is YYREEE (reference sequence). The CDR3 covers 15 residues. CDR3 loop: CASSLVGVPTYEQYF. CDR3 nucleotide sequence: TGTGCCAGCAGCTTGGTAGGGGTACCGACCTACGAGCAGTACTTC.

V is TRBV6-6 and J is TRBJ2-3; D unclear. The CDR3 length is 14 residues. Germline V lookup: CDR1 MNHNY, CDR2 SVGAGI (reference sequence). V dropped 2 bases and J dropped 2 bases, with 8 bases sitting between them. This CDR3 reads CASSYDTATDTQYF. CDR3 in DNA: TGTGCCAGCAGTTACGACACCGCCACAGATACGCAGTATTTT.

The chain couples TRBV11-2 to TRBJ2-4; unclear D gene. Germline V gene sequence: CDR1 SGHAT, CDR2 FQNNGV. V was pared by 0 bases and J by 4 bases, with 4 bases between. The CDR3 contains 13 residues. This CDR3 is CASSLESKNIQYF. In DNA, the CDR3 is TGTGCCAGCAGCTTAGAGTCGAAAAACATTCAGTACTTC.

The V gene is TRBV29-1, the J gene TRBJ1-1, with D possibly being TRBD1 (5 bases). This CDR3 comprises 13 residues. CDR1 SQVTM and CDR2 ANQGSEA come from the germline V gene. V lost 3 bases, J lost 5 bases, and 13 bases lay in between. The CDR3 DNA follows: TGCAGCGTTGATGAGGGCCGGGGGACTGAAGCTTTCTTT. It translates to CSVDEGRGTEAFF.